The entry below describes one T cell receptor (beta chain). This sample is drawn from a study of T cells expressing NK-cell markers. Study summary: The eight sequenced donors comprised seven who were HCMV-seropositive and one who was seronegative.

TCRdb reworked the 5' RACE reads into one entry per CDR3 protein, no DNA. This sample contains approximately 150,000 distinct CDR3 sequences. CDR1 is ENHRY, CDR2 SYGVKD, per germline. The CDR3 is made up of 16 amino acids. Sequenced: blood T cells: a sorted CD56 or NKG2C T cell subset, CD4+ or CD8+ T cells, or bulk PBMC T cells (not recorded which). V and J are TRBV10-3 and TRBJ2-1; TCRdb indicates TRBD2, and absent DNA this call remains unverified. This receptor was identified in a man aged 18 to 35 in good health. CDR3: CAISRRLAGEIDEQFF.